The entry below describes one T cell receptor (beta chain). Its antigen is not known. This sample is drawn from a study of shared clonotypes between healthy human individuals. Assay: immunoSEQ multiplex PCR; the TCRdb copy retains only in-frame clones and omits some. Found here are roughly 1,000,000 clones, roughly 74% of them singletons; the top ten hold 0.55% to 0.7%. The junction had 9 bases not matched to a gene; V was cut back by 8 bases and J by 6 bases. This CDR3 comprises 13 residues. CDR1 is MNHNY and CDR2 is SVGAGI in the germline V gene (reference sequence). The study, taken as a whole, reports: Only a few donors were included, so the genetic and exposure-history diversity represented was limited.

This receptor was identified in a man aged 18 to 29 in good health. Some clones in this sample may be carry-over from other donors' samples. The material sequenced was memory CD4+ T cells from PBMCs. Subset: CD45RA-negative fraction. The chain carries TRBV6-6 and TRBJ2-7; 8 nucleotides agree with TRBD2. The CDR3 nucleotides are TGTGCCAGCTCGAGCGGGAGCTCCCGCGAGCAGTACTTC. This gives the protein CASSSGSSREQYF.